This passage covers 24 T cell receptor beta chains from one sample sequenced in a study of blood T cell repertoires in COVID-19. The repertoire was sequenced with immunoSEQ multiplex PCR; TCRdb's copy has only in-frame clones and lacks some. The table lists around 130,000 clones, roughly four fifths of them singletons. Sequenced sample: PBMCs or T cells enriched from blood (not recorded which). The receptors derive from a woman aged 45-60 years with acute COVID-19.

The chain links TRBV5-1 to TRBJ2-1, with 9 bases matching TRBD1. Germline CDR1 is SGHRS and CDR2 is YFSETQ. V was clipped by 0 bases and J by 8 bases; unmatched bases: 6. The CDR3 totals 15 residues. The CDR3 loop reads CASSLVGTGLDEQFF. CDR3 in DNA: TGCGCCAGCAGCTTGGTCGGGACAGGGCTCGATGAGCAGTTCTTC.

The DNA for the CDR3 is TGCGCCAGCAGCCAAGAAGACAGGGGCGGGGTTTCGGGCACTGAAGCTTTCTTT. Translated: CASSQEDRGGVSGTEAFF. This chain uses TRBV4-1 with TRBJ1-1; 8 nucleotides align to TRBD1. Germline V lookup: CDR1 MGHRA, CDR2 YSYEKL. The CDR3 runs 18 residues. V gave up 0 bases and J gave up 4 bases; unmatched junction bases: 13.

J is TRBJ2-3 and V is TRBV4-1; 8 bases fit TRBD2. J was trimmed by 4 bases and V by 0 bases; bases with no gene match: 6. The germline gives CDR1 MGHRA, CDR2 YSYEKL. This CDR3 has 16 residues. The CDR3 sequence is CASSQDFSGTADTQYF. CDR3 DNA: TGCGCCAGCAGCCAAGACTTTAGCGGGACGGCAGATACGCAGTATTTT.

The chain is built from TRBV2 and TRBJ2-6; 10 nucleotides align to TRBD2. V dropped 5 bases and J dropped 2; count of bases not matched to a gene: 9. This CDR3 spans 18 amino acids. The germline gives CDR1 SNHLY, CDR2 FYNNEI. CDR3 bases: TGTGCCAGCAGTTGGACTAGCGGACAAGCGGCTGGGGCCAACGTCCTGACTTTC. This gives the protein CASSWTSGQAAGANVLTF.

This chain joins TRBV5-5 and TRBJ1-5; D remains unclear. Germline V gene data show CDR1 as SGHKS and CDR2 as YYEKEE (reference sequence). CDR3 length: 17 residues. V gave up 3 bases and J gave up 2 bases, with 18 bases separating them. The CDR3 region has the DNA TGTGCCAGCAGCTCTTCAGGCAACCCTCAGGGCAATCAGCCCCAGCATTTT. The encoded protein is CASSSSGNPQGNQPQHF.

The chain is built from TRBV19 and TRBJ2-5; 7 bases align to TRBD1. V gave up 8 bases and J gave up 3 bases; unmatched junction bases: 6. The CDR3 spans 13 residues. CDR1 and CDR2 (germline): LNHDA, SQIVND (reference sequence). The CDR3 nucleotides read TGTGCCAGTGGGGGAGACAGGGAAGAGACCCAGTACTTC. The encoded protein is CASGGDREETQYF.

The genes are TRBV6-2 or TRBV6-3 and TRBJ2-7, with TRBD2 as a possible D gene (7 bases). Germline V gene sequence: CDR1 MNHEY, CDR2 SVGEGT. V gave up 6 bases and J gave up 6 bases, with 21 bases separating them. The CDR3 has 15 residues. CDR3 residues: CASSEPGRGAGEQYF. For the CDR3, the DNA is TGTGCCAGCAGCGAACCGGGACGGGGGGCGGGCGAGCAGTACTTC.

The chain links TRBV6-1 to TRBJ2-7; TRBD1 agrees at 7 bases. Germline CDR1 and CDR2: MNHNS and SASEGT. J was trimmed by 0 bases and V by 2 bases; bases with no gene match: 4. There are 15 residues in the CDR3. CDR3 sequence reads: CASSEIGDSSYEQYF. The CDR3 DNA reads as TGTGCCAGCAGTGAAATAGGGGACAGCTCCTACGAGCAGTACTTC.

This chain connects TRBV5-6 to TRBJ2-1; D is possibly TRBD2 (5 bases). CDR1 and CDR2 from the germline V gene are SGHDT and YYEEEE. Trimming took 0 bases from V and 7 from J, leaving 8 bases between them. The CDR3 is made up of 13 amino acids. This CDR3 reads CASSLGTFNEQFF. The CDR3 region has the DNA TGTGCCAGCAGCTTGGGGACTTTTAATGAGCAGTTCTTC.

The V and J genes are TRBV24-1 and TRBJ2-1, with TRBD1 as a possible D gene (7 bases). The CDR3 sequence is 15 residues long. V shed 5 bases and J shed 2 bases, with 12 bases lying between them. Germline-derived CDR1 and CDR2 are KGHDR and SFDVKD. The CDR3 DNA reads as TGTGCCACCAGTGGGACAGGAGGGGCCTACAATGAGCAGTTCTTC. This codes for CATSGTGGAYNEQFF.

This clone was detected only once. The V gene is TRBV27, the J gene TRBJ1-1; 10 bases map to TRBD1. V lost 4 bases, J lost 5 bases, and 4 bases stayed unmatched. Germline V gene lookup returns CDR1 MNHEY and CDR2 SMNVEV (reference sequence). The CDR3 extends over 14 amino acids. CDR3 sequence (DNA): TGTGCCAGCAGTTATGGGGGACAGGGGACTGAAGCTTTCTTT. Amino acids: CASSYGGQGTEAFF.

The chain employs TRBV9 and TRBJ2-1, with TRBD1 matching 8 bases. The CDR3 is made up of 16 amino acids. The germline gives CDR1 SGDLS, CDR2 YYNGEE. The ends lost 0 bases at V and 9 bases at J; junction bases unmatched: 11. The CDR3 spells CASSVVSGGRRSEQFF. The CDR3 bases are TGTGCCAGCAGCGTAGTGTCAGGGGGCCGTCGGAGTGAGCAGTTCTTC.

This clone was recorded a few times. The chain couples TRBV9 to TRBJ2-7, with 7 positions matching TRBD2. The ends lost 3 bases at V and 5 bases at J; junction bases unmatched: 5. The germline gives CDR1 SGDLS, CDR2 YYNGEE. The CDR3 contains 13 residues. Here the CDR3 reads CASSEGLPHEQYF. The CDR3, as DNA: TGTGCCAGCAGCGAGGGACTACCCCACGAGCAGTACTTC. Together with reference TRBV9 and TRBJ2-7, the CDR3 gives the full variable domain: DSGVTQTPKHLITATGQRVTLRCSPRSGDLSVYWYQQSLDQGLQFLIQYYNGEERAKGNILERFSAQQFPDLHSELNLSSLELGDSALYFCASSEGLPHEQYFGPGTRLTVT.

The chain has TRBV7-3 and TRBJ2-1; TRBD2 matches at 9 bases. From germline, CDR1 is SGHTA and CDR2 FQGTGA. This CDR3 has 20 residues. V dropped 5 bases and J dropped 8; count of bases not matched to a gene: 25. The DNA for the CDR3 is TGTGCCAGCAGCCCAAGGGTGGGTAGCGGGAGAAGAAGTGGAGGCGATGAGCAGTTCTTC. Protein: CASSPRVGSGRRSGGDEQFF.

This chain joins TRBV18 and TRBJ1-1; the match to TRBD1 covers 9 bases. The CDR3 consists of 14 residues. V shed 6 bases, J shed 3 bases, and the junction held 5 bases outside the gene matches. CDR1 is KGHSH and CDR2 is LQKENI in the germline V gene. The CDR3 region is CASSIDRGDTEAFF. The CDR3 DNA reads as TGTGCCAGCTCCATAGACAGGGGGGACACTGAAGCTTTCTTT.

CDR3 bases: TGTGCTAGTGGTTTGTCCCCGGCGGGTAATTCACCCCTCCACTTT. It specifies CASGLSPAGNSPLHF. The V and J genes are TRBV12-5 and TRBJ1-6; the D is unclear. The CDR3 is 15 residues long. Trimming left V 2 bases short and J 6 bases short, with 11 bases between. From germline, CDR1 is LGHNT and CDR2 FRNRAP.

The chain is built from TRBV12-5 and TRBJ1-1, with a weak D call TRBD1 (5 bases). V was clipped by 7 bases and J by 4 bases, with 16 bases between them. The CDR3 sequence is 14 residues long. Per the germline V gene, CDR1 is LGHNT and CDR2 is FRNRAP. For the CDR3, the DNA is TGTGCTAGTGCGCAAGGGGCTTTGGGCACTGAAGCTTTCTTT. It specifies CASAQGALGTEAFF.

This chain uses TRBV2 with TRBJ1-5; D call uncertain. Germline V lookup: CDR1 SNHLY, CDR2 FYNNEI. CDR3 length: 13 amino acids. Trimming cost V 6 bases and J 7 bases, with 13 bases left between them. The CDR3 here is CASRIRERQPQHF. In DNA, the CDR3 is TGTGCCAGCAGGATCCGGGAGCGGCAGCCCCAGCATTTT.

This sequence joins TRBV12-3 or TRBV12-4 and TRBJ1-1; D remains unclear. The CDR3 is 13 amino acids. Between the trimmed V and J ends, which lost 3 bases and 6 bases, there was a span of 11 bases. In DNA, the CDR3 is TGTGCCAGCAGTTTTGAGGTGCGTGCTGAAGCTTTCTTT. Protein product: CASSFEVRAEAFF.

The J gene is TRBJ1-2, the V gene TRBV12-3 or TRBV12-4, with D possibly matching TRBD1 (5 bases). The V end lost 6 bases, the J end lost 7 bases, and 9 bases lay between the germline ends. The CDR3 totals 11 residues. The CDR3 bases are TGTGCCAGCAGCCTGGGGGGTGGCTACACCTTC. Protein sequence: CASSLGGGYTF.

The V gene is TRBV6-5, the J gene TRBJ2-7; a possible D gene is TRBD1 (6 bases). The CDR3 contains 15 residues. Trimming removed 2 bases at V and 3 bases at J, with 14 bases between. Germline CDR1 and CDR2: MNHEY and SVGAGI. CDR3 DNA sequence: TGTGCCAGCAGTTACGATCACAGGGCTCACTACGAGCAGTACTTC. It codes for CASSYDHRAHYEQYF.

The J gene is TRBJ1-2, the V gene TRBV6-5; D is unresolved. The CDR3 length is 13 residues. The V gene's germline CDR1 is MNHEY and CDR2 SVGAGI. The germline V and J ends were trimmed by 2 bases and 4 bases, with 8 bases remaining between them. As DNA, the CDR3 is TGTGCCAGCAGTTACGACACGATCTATGGCTACACCTTC. This gives the protein CASSYDTIYGYTF.

The chain couples TRBV5-6 to TRBJ1-5; D is uncertain. Looked up from germline, CDR1 is SGHDT and CDR2 is YYEEEE. This CDR3 region has 12 residues. Trimming took 0 bases from V and 11 from J, leaving 9 bases between them. The CDR3: CASSLGGSAQHF. CDR3 nucleotide sequence: TGTGCCAGCAGCTTGGGCGGGTCAGCCCAGCATTTT.

The rearrangement joins TRBV5-4 to TRBJ1-4; perhaps TRBD1 as D (6 bases). V dropped 6 bases and J dropped 8 bases, with 20 bases sitting between them. Per the germline V gene, CDR1 is SGHNT and CDR2 is YYREEE (reference sequence). The CDR3 is 15 residues long. CDR3: CASTDLEGGEEKLFF. The CDR3 coding sequence is TGTGCCAGCACCGACCTTGAGGGGGGGGAGGAAAAACTGTTTTTT.